This T cell receptor beta chain was captured in a study of radiotherapy plus CTLA-4 blockade in lung cancer. Looking at the study overall: Objective responses were seen in over 15% of patients, disease control in about 30%. Whole-study results and caveats: Radiotherapy with ipilimumab was followed by blood expansion of tumor-derived clones.

Notes on this clone: Its antigen remains unidentified.

The CDR3 covers 15 residues. From germline, CDR1 is WNHNN and CDR2 SYGVQD (reference sequence). The trim removed 2 bases at V and 5 bases at J, leaving 6 bases unmatched. Assay: immunoSEQ multiplex PCR; the TCRdb copy retains only in-frame clones and omits some. Among approximately 44,000 clones listed, less than 85% were seen once. The chain is built from TRBV10-1 and TRBJ2-3, with 8 positions matching TRBD1. The sequencing used peripheral blood, collected from a patient treated with radiotherapy plus ipilimumab. This TCR was recovered from a human donor with non-small cell lung cancer who had stable disease on radiotherapy plus ipilimumab. CDR3 coding DNA: TGCGCCAGCAGTGAGGTCCAGGGGGCAGGAGATACGCAGTATTTT. Its translation is CASSEVQGAGDTQYF.